The 25 T cell receptor beta chains below all came from one sample that was sequenced in a study of T cells after yellow fever vaccination. From the 5' RACE reads, TCRdb called clonotypes with MiXCR, one entry per CDR3 protein. The table has roughly 120,000 distinct CDR3 sequences, 6.5% to 8% seen once. Sequences were derived from CD4+ T cells sorted from PBMCs, sampled 10 days after the first yellow fever vaccination. These receptors originate from a man aged 18-30 years who received the YFV17D yellow fever vaccine.

This clonotype was recorded many times. CDR3: CASSPTADGYTF. CDR3 in DNA: TGTGCCAGCAGCCCTACCGCGGATGGCTACACCTTC. This chain connects TRBV7-9 to TRBJ1-2, with D hard to call. Between the trimmed V and J ends, which lost 5 bases and 6 bases, there was a span of 10 bases. Germline loops: CDR1 SEHNR, CDR2 FQNEAQ (reference sequence). This CDR3 is 12 amino acids long. Filled out from reference TRBV7-9 and TRBJ1-2, the complete variable domain reads DTGVSQNPRHKITKRGQNVTFRCDPISEHNRLYWYRQTLGQGPEFLTYFQNEAQLEKSRLLSDRFSAERPKGSFSTLEIQRTEQGDSAMYLCASSPTADGYTFGSGTRLTVV.

The chain carries TRBV19 and TRBJ2-1; 9 nucleotides align to TRBD2. CDR1 and CDR2 from the germline V gene are LNHDA and SQIVND (reference sequence). There are 15 residues in the CDR3. V lost 4 bases to trimming and J lost 5 bases; unmatched junction nucleotides: 6. This CDR3 is CASSRRGGRDNEQFF. For the CDR3, the DNA is TGTGCCAGTAGTAGGCGGGGGGGCCGGGACAATGAGCAGTTCTTC.

The sample holds many counts of this clonotype. The chain links TRBV20-1 to TRBJ2-3; 13 nucleotides align to TRBD2. The CDR3 length is 13 residues. Per germline, CDR1 DFQATT and CDR2 SNEGSKA (reference sequence). Trimming took 7 bases from V and 4 from J; bases not matched to a gene: 2. The DNA of the CDR3 is TGCAGTGGAACTAGCGGGGGGGCAGATACGCAGTATTTT. This encodes CSGTSGGADTQYF.

The table lists this clonotype with many counts. The V and J genes are TRBV3-1 and TRBJ2-2, with 9 positions matching TRBD1. J lost 3 bases, V lost 5 bases, and 10 bases had no gene match. The CDR3 consists of 17 residues. The germline CDR1 and CDR2 sequences are LGHDT and YNNKEL (reference sequence). The CDR3 protein is CASSFRPGTGYTGELFF. CDR3 nucleotide sequence: TGTGCCAGCAGCTTCCGTCCCGGGACAGGGTACACCGGGGAGCTGTTTTTT.

This clonotype was detected many times. The V gene is TRBV5-1, the J gene TRBJ1-2; 9 bases line up with TRBD1. The CDR3 is made up of 13 amino acids. From germline, CDR1 is SGHRS and CDR2 YFSETQ. The V and J ends lost 4 bases and 7 bases, in that order; junction bases with no gene match: 5. The CDR3 protein is CASSRDRALGYTF. The CDR3 nucleotides are TGCGCCAGCAGCCGGGACAGGGCCCTTGGCTACACCTTC.

This clonotype was recorded at least ten times. The gene calls are TRBV5-1 and TRBJ2-1; TRBD2 agrees at 12 bases. The length of the CDR3 is 15 residues. With V trimmed by 4 bases and J by 9 bases, 8 bases remained unmatched. CDR1 is SGHRS, CDR2 YFSETQ, per germline. CDR3: CASSLALAGGSEQFF. The CDR3 bases are TGCGCCAGCAGCCTCGCACTAGCGGGGGGAAGTGAGCAGTTCTTC.

The sample holds many counts of this clonotype. The chain couples TRBV7-9 to TRBJ1-1, with 7 bases fitting TRBD1. This CDR3 is 14 amino acids long. V trimming: 3 bases; J trimming: 2 bases; junction bases outside the gene matches: 3. Germline values: CDR1 SEHNR, CDR2 FQNEAQ (reference sequence). The CDR3 DNA is TGTGCCAGCAGCTTCTGGACAGGAAACACTGAAGCTTTCTTT. Translated, it gives CASSFWTGNTEAFF.

In this sample, this clonotype turned up many times. CDR3 protein: CASSLRSSYNSPLHF. DNA of the CDR3: TGTGCCAGCAGCCTCCGGAGCTCCTATAATTCACCCCTCCACTTT. The chain recombines TRBV11-2 with TRBJ1-6, with D uncertain. The germline V gene has CDR1 SGHAT and CDR2 FQNNGV. The CDR3 has 15 amino acids. The V and J ends lost 5 bases and 0 bases respectively, with 8 bases between them. The full variable domain, its missing parts supplied by reference TRBV11-2 and TRBJ1-6, is EAGVAQSPRYKIIEKRQSVAFWCNPISGHATLYWYQQILGQGPKLLIQFQNNGVVDDSQLPKDRFSAERLKGVDSTLKIQPAKLEDSAVYLCASSLRSSYNSPLHFGNGTRLTVT.

The table lists this clonotype with many counts. The chain links TRBV6-2 or TRBV6-3 to TRBJ1-1; D possibly corresponds to TRBD1 (5 bases). Germline V gene lookup returns CDR1 MNHEY and CDR2 SVGEGT. The CDR3 sequence is 13 residues long. The V gene lost 7 bases and the J gene lost 8 bases, with 17 bases spanning the gap. The CDR3 region has the DNA TGTGCCAGCACCGACGTGGGGGGTAGCGAAGCTTTCTTT. Residues: CASTDVGGSEAFF.

Notes on this clonotype: Just one base apart from a much larger clone, this may be a read error. The chain recombines TRBV5-1 with TRBJ2-5; D possibly corresponds to TRBD1 (6 bases). Looked up from germline, CDR1 is SGHRS and CDR2 is YFSETQ. The CDR3 totals 13 residues. CDR3 sequence reads: CASSSDRQEPQYF. The CDR3 region has the DNA TGCGCCAGCAGCTCCGACAGGCAAGAGCCCCAGTACTTC.

Comment on this clonotype: With a much larger clone just one base away, this may be a read error. The chain recombines TRBV10-1 with TRBJ2-3, with 12 bases lining up with TRBD2. The CDR3 contains 15 residues. CDR1 is WNHNN, CDR2 SYGVQD, per germline (reference sequence). The DNA of the CDR3 is TGCACCAGCATGCCCGGGACTAGCGGGCCAGATACGCAGTATTTT. This encodes CTSMPGTSGPDTQYF.

This clonotype was observed at least ten times. V usage is TRBV5-1 and J usage is TRBJ2-3; 10 bases align to TRBD2. Germline CDR1 is SGHRS and CDR2 is YFSETQ. The CDR3 contains 15 residues. With 4 bases clipped from V and 2 bases from J, the junction kept 4 bases outside the gene matches. The CDR3 coding sequence is TGCGCCAGCAGCCCCAGCGGGGGGGCCACAGATACGCAGTATTTT. It yields the protein CASSPSGGATDTQYF. Combining the CDR3 with reference TRBV5-1 and TRBJ2-3 gives the whole variable domain KAGVTQTPRYLIKTRGQQVTLSCSPISGHRSVSWYQQTPGQGLQFLFEYFSETQRNKGNFPGRFSGRQFSNSRSEMNVSTLELGDSALYLCASSPSGGATDTQYFGPGTRLTVL.

The sample holds many counts of this clonotype. The V call is TRBV20-1, the J call TRBJ1-5, with 8 nucleotides matching TRBD1. The CDR3 totals 12 residues. Losses at the gene ends were 6 bases for V and 2 bases for J; bases not matched to a gene: 0. In germline, CDR1 is DFQATT, CDR2 SNEGSKA (reference sequence). CDR3 in amino acids: CSAQGGNQPQHF. For the CDR3, the DNA is TGCAGTGCACAGGGGGGCAATCAGCCCCAGCATTTT.

This clonotype was detected ten times or more. This chain uses TRBV11-2 with TRBJ2-1, with a weak D call TRBD2 (6 bases). In germline, CDR1 is SGHAT, CDR2 FQNNGV. The CDR3 is made up of 15 amino acids. Trimming shortened V by 0 bases and J by 2 bases, and 8 bases separated the two germline ends. The CDR3 DNA reads as TGTGCCAGCAGCTTAGATGGAGGGACCTACAATGAGCAGTTCTTC. It translates to CASSLDGGTYNEQFF.

At least ten counts were recorded for this clonotype. The chain uses TRBV6-5 and TRBJ2-5; the match to TRBD2 covers 8 bases. Trimming took 3 bases from V and 6 from J; bases not matched to a gene: 3. The CDR3 has 13 amino acids. CDR1 and CDR2 from the germline V gene are MNHEY and SVGAGI. CDR3 in amino acids: CASSYREGKTQYF. In nucleotides, the CDR3 is TGTGCCAGCAGTTATCGGGAGGGAAAGACCCAGTACTTC.

This clonotype was detected ten times or more. The chain links TRBV5-1 to TRBJ1-5; tentatively, D is TRBD1 (6 bases). This CDR3 region has 16 residues. Deletions cut 2 bases from V and 2 bases from J, with 14 bases between. Germline V gene sequence: CDR1 SGHRS, CDR2 YFSETQ. The CDR3 bases are TGCGCCAGCAGCTTCCCCGGGGGCAGTCGCAATCAGCCCCAGCATTTT. It is translated as CASSFPGGSRNQPQHF.

This clonotype was seen repeatedly, ten times or more. V is TRBV28 and J is TRBJ2-5, with a weak D call TRBD2 (6 bases). The CDR3 loop spans 13 amino acids. Per the germline V gene, CDR1 is MDHEN and CDR2 is SYDVKM. Trimming shortened V by 6 bases and J by 5 bases, and 13 bases separated the two germline ends. Written as DNA, the CDR3 is TGTGCCAGCAGCGACCGGGAGCAGGAGACCCAGTACTTC. It translates to CASSDREQETQYF.

This clonotype appeared many times. The chain joins TRBV27 to TRBJ2-1; no clear D. Trimming pared 5 bases from V and 7 bases from J, leaving 15 bases between. This CDR3 spans 14 amino acids. Germline-derived CDR1 and CDR2 are MNHEY and SMNVEV (reference sequence). CDR3 sequence reads: CASSLVSGNNEQFF. The CDR3, as DNA: TGTGCCAGCAGTCTCGTTTCGGGCAATAATGAGCAGTTCTTC.

The sample holds many counts of this clonotype. The chain links TRBV24-1 to TRBJ2-3; 7 bases align to TRBD2. V dropped 6 bases and J dropped 0; count of bases not matched to a gene: 5. The length of the CDR3 is 15 residues. The V gene's germline CDR1 is KGHDR and CDR2 SFDVKD. Here the CDR3 DNA reads TGTGCCACCAGTTCGACTAGCTACAGCACAGATACGCAGTATTTT. Encoded protein: CATSSTSYSTDTQYF.

At least ten counts were recorded for this clonotype. V is TRBV20-1 and J is TRBJ2-3; the match to TRBD1 covers 8 bases. This CDR3 spans 14 amino acids. Trimming at V came to 3 bases and at J to 5 bases, leaving 7 bases not matched to a gene. Germline V gene data show CDR1 as DFQATT and CDR2 as SNEGSKA (reference sequence). The CDR3: CSARPWTGIDTQYF. In DNA, the CDR3 is TGCAGTGCTAGGCCTTGGACAGGGATAGATACGCAGTATTTT.

This clonotype was seen ten or more times. This chain connects TRBV4-3 to TRBJ1-5; D gene ambiguous. This CDR3 is built from 14 residues. The V end lost 2 bases, the J end lost 10 bases, and 15 bases lay between the germline ends. Germline-derived CDR1 and CDR2 are LGHNA and YSLEER. CDR3 DNA: TGCGCCAGCAGCCAATTTAAGGGCTCGGGACCCCAGCATTTT. Its protein is CASSQFKGSGPQHF.

Worth noting for this clonotype: Since a much larger clone is just one base distant, this may be a read error. This sequence joins TRBV20-1 and TRBJ2-3; 14 nucleotides agree with TRBD2. CDR1 DFQATT and CDR2 SNEGSKA come from the germline V gene (reference sequence). The CDR3 is 16 amino acids. For the CDR3, the DNA is TGCAGTTCTAGAGGGGGACTAGCGGGGGCCTCAGATACGCAGTATTTT. Protein product: CSSRGGLAGASDTQYF.

This clonotype appeared many times. CDR3: CSVVVRGRGTEAFF. For the CDR3, the DNA is TGCAGCGTTGTGGTAAGGGGACGAGGCACTGAAGCTTTCTTT. The J gene is TRBJ1-1, the V gene TRBV29-1; maybe TRBD1 (5 bases). Germline values: CDR1 SQVTM, CDR2 ANQGSEA. CDR3 length equals 14 residues. V lost 4 bases and J 4 bases, leaving 16 bases between the germline ends.

In its sample, this clonotype was seen a few times. The chain employs TRBV5-5 and TRBJ2-2, with 7 bases lining up with TRBD1. The junction had 3 bases not matched to a gene; V was cut back by 1 base and J by 3 bases. The germline gives CDR1 SGHKS, CDR2 YYEKEE (reference sequence). The CDR3 loop spans 15 amino acids. CDR3 region: CASSLTGAHTGELFF. The CDR3 region has the DNA TGTGCCAGCAGCTTGACAGGGGCCCACACCGGGGAGCTGTTTTTT.

This clonotype was detected ten times or more. V is TRBV4-3 and J is TRBJ1-1; no clear D. CDR3 length: 13 residues. Germline-derived CDR1 and CDR2 are LGHNA and YSLEER. Trimming removed 0 bases at V and 10 bases at J, with 12 bases between. CDR3 residues: CASSQDLGGVAFF. CDR3 nucleotide sequence: TGCGCCAGCAGCCAAGATCTGGGCGGAGTAGCTTTCTTT.